This T cell receptor beta chain was documented in a study of cytomegalovirus exposure and HLA in healthy donors. Germline assignment: CDR1 LNHDA and CDR2 SQIVND (reference sequence). The CDR3 is made up of 16 amino acids. With 4 bases clipped from V and 5 bases from J, the junction kept 3 bases outside the gene matches. Study-wide results and caveats: The authors later linked a missense DCLRE1C variant to TCR beta V- and J-gene trimming. A later look showed TCR association rates differing by HLA locus, highest for DRB1 and lowest for HLA-C. A later analysis associated some 18,000 TCR beta sequences with HLA alleles at a 0.05 false discovery rate. Under in vitro conditions, a few CMV-associated chains were confirmed as specific for CMV antigens.

On this clone: Antigen specificity is unknown.

13 Jbeta primers and 60 Vbeta primers were used for the PCR. Sequenced by immunoSEQ multiplex PCR; TCRdb stores in-frame clones only, minus some. The data show approximately 150,000 clones, 73% seen once. The chain has TRBV19 and TRBJ2-4; 15 positions agree with TRBD2. This TCR derives from a woman younger than 30 in good health and CMV-seropositive. The specimen was PBMCs. The CDR3 DNA sequence: TGTGCCAGTAGTAGGACTAGCGGGGGGGTAGAAAACATTCAGTACTTC. It encodes CASSRTSGGVENIQYF.